A single sample gave rise to the 17 T cell receptor beta chains below, sequenced in a study of blood T cell repertoires in COVID-19. TCRdb's copy holds only in-frame clones and misses some; the assay was immunoSEQ multiplex PCR. The sample holds fewer than 75,000 clones, around nine tenths seen once. The sequencing input was peripheral blood. The receptors originated from a man aged 65 to 85 with acute or convalescent COVID-19.

The rearrangement joins TRBV7-2 to TRBJ2-3, with TRBD2 matching 11 bases. The CDR3 covers 16 residues. CDR1 and CDR2 (germline): SGHTA, FQGNSA. J gave up 3 bases and V 6 bases, and 8 bases lay outside the gene matches. CDR3 residues: CASRPTGTSGTDTQYF. Written as DNA, the CDR3 is TGTGCCAGCAGACCGACCGGGACTAGCGGTACAGATACGCAGTATTTT. Using reference TRBV7-2 and TRBJ2-3 for the parts outside the CDR3, the full variable domain is GAGVSQSPSNKVTEKGKDVELRCDPISGHTALYWYRQSLGQGLEFLIYFQGNSAPDKSGLPSDRFSAERTGGSVSTLTIQRTQQEDSAVYLCASRPTGTSGTDTQYFGPGTRLTVL.

This clone was picked up one time. The J gene is TRBJ2-2, the V gene TRBV9; D possibly corresponds to TRBD1 (6 bases). The CDR3 totals 14 residues. The germline gives CDR1 SGDLS, CDR2 YYNGEE. V was clipped by 3 bases and J by 7 bases, with 13 bases between them. In DNA, the CDR3 is TGTGCCAGCAGCGGACAGGTTGGAGGCGGGGAGCTGTTTTTT. This encodes CASSGQVGGGELFF.

The chain couples TRBV7-2 to TRBJ1-4; TRBD1 agrees at 7 bases. The CDR3 is 15 residues long. From germline, CDR1 is SGHTA and CDR2 FQGNSA. The ends lost 2 bases at V and 5 bases at J; junction bases unmatched: 5. The CDR3 DNA reads TGTGCCAGCAGCTTACAAACAGGGGTGAATGAAAAACTGTTTTTT. This gives the protein CASSLQTGVNEKLFF.

The chain joins TRBV18 to TRBJ2-7; 11 bases match TRBD2. The length of the CDR3 is 16 residues. V lost 6 bases, J lost 0 bases, and 7 bases stayed unmatched. Germline CDR1 reads KGHSH; CDR2 reads LQKENI. CDR3 DNA: TGTGCCAGCTCCCTAGCGGGGGGCTTCAACTCCTACGAGCAGTACTTC. It specifies CASSLAGGFNSYEQYF.

The chain employs TRBV7-9 and TRBJ2-3; 13 positions agree with TRBD2. The CDR3 contains 16 residues. Per the germline V gene, CDR1 is SEHNR and CDR2 is FQNEAQ (reference sequence). The V gene end was trimmed by 5 bases and the J gene end by 1 base; junction bases not matched to a gene: 3. In DNA form, the CDR3 reads TGTGCCAGCAGCAATGGACTAGCGGGGGGCACAGATACGCAGTATTTT. As protein: CASSNGLAGGTDTQYF.

In its sample, this clone was seen once. The J gene is TRBJ1-1, the V gene TRBV5-1, with TRBD1 matching over 7 bases. With V trimmed by 4 bases and J by 0 bases, 12 bases remained unmatched. The length of the CDR3 is 17 residues. CDR1 SGHRS and CDR2 YFSETQ come from the germline V gene. CDR3 in DNA: TGCGCCAGCAGCCCCCGAACGATACAGGGGATGAACACTGAAGCTTTCTTT. Its protein is CASSPRTIQGMNTEAFF. Full variable domain (outside the CDR3, taken from reference TRBV5-1 and TRBJ1-1): KAGVTQTPRYLIKTRGQQVTLSCSPISGHRSVSWYQQTPGQGLQFLFEYFSETQRNKGNFPGRFSGRQFSNSRSEMNVSTLELGDSALYLCASSPRTIQGMNTEAFFGQGTRLTVV.

J is TRBJ2-5 and V is TRBV5-1, with D perhaps matching TRBD2 (6 bases). With 4 bases removed from V and 4 bases from J, the gap between germline ends came to 17 bases. The CDR3 is made up of 15 amino acids. The V gene's germline CDR1 is SGHRS and CDR2 YFSETQ. The CDR3 loop is CASSRRMGGGETQYF. The CDR3 DNA reads TGCGCCAGCAGCCGCCGAATGGGAGGTGGAGAGACCCAGTACTTC.

The V call is TRBV10-1, the J call TRBJ2-4; 9 nucleotides agree with TRBD1. CDR3 length: 17 amino acids. V trimming: 10 bases; J trimming: 1 base; junction bases outside the gene matches: 14. Germline V CDR1 and CDR2: WNHNN, SYGVQD (reference sequence). This chain's CDR3 is CAKPGQGDGSAKNIQYF. The CDR3 DNA is TGCGCCAAACCGGGACAGGGAGACGGGTCGGCCAAAAACATTCAGTACTTC.

V and J are TRBV7-9 and TRBJ1-3; D is possibly TRBD1 (5 bases). This CDR3 spans 14 amino acids. Per germline, CDR1 SEHNR and CDR2 FQNEAQ (reference sequence). V lost 5 bases, J lost 0 bases, and 8 bases lay in between. This CDR3 reads CASSLQVSGNTIYF. The CDR3 DNA reads TGTGCCAGCAGCCTACAGGTCTCTGGAAACACCATATATTTT.

The chain recombines TRBV28 with TRBJ2-7, with D tentatively TRBD1 (6 bases). The V end was cut by 3 bases, the J end by 4 bases, with 13 bases between. The CDR3 extends over 14 amino acids. Germline lookup yields CDR1 MDHEN and CDR2 SYDVKM. The CDR3 spells CASSFSGVGYEQYF. The CDR3 nucleotides are TGTGCCAGCAGTTTCTCAGGGGTCGGGTACGAGCAGTACTTC. Full variable domain (outside the CDR3, taken from reference TRBV28 and TRBJ2-7): DVKVTQSSRYLVKRTGEKVFLECVQDMDHENMFWYRQDPGLGLRLIYFSYDVKMKEKGDIPEGYSVSREKKERFSLILESASTNQTSMYLCASSFSGVGYEQYFGPGTRLTVT.

The chain has TRBV27 and TRBJ2-7; tentatively, D is TRBD2 (6 bases). There are 16 residues in the CDR3. CDR1 is MNHEY, CDR2 SMNVEV, per germline (reference sequence). Trimming stripped 2 bases from V and 0 bases from J, with 14 bases between. The CDR3 is CASSLISGVASYEQYF. For the CDR3, the DNA is TGTGCCAGCAGTTTAATTTCGGGGGTCGCCTCCTACGAGCAGTACTTC.

The rearrangement uses TRBV23-1 and TRBJ2-1; 8 nucleotides match TRBD2. TRBV23-1 carries the ORF label, with uncertain function. The CDR3 consists of 15 residues. Unmatched junction bases numbered 7, after V lost 5 bases and J lost 4 bases. The DNA for the CDR3 is TGCGCCAGCAGTACGGGGGGGGGCCCTTACAATGAGCAGTTCTTC. Its protein is CASSTGGGPYNEQFF.

In this sample, this clone turned up a few times. The chain combines TRBV18 with TRBJ2-3, with TRBD2 matching over 12 bases. The germline CDR1 and CDR2 sequences are KGHSH and LQKENI. The CDR3 loop spans 17 amino acids. Trimming removed 5 bases from V and 6 bases from J; junction bases left unmatched: 12. The CDR3, as DNA: TGTGCCAGCTCATCGGCCAGACTAGCGGGGGCGCTGGATACGCAGTATTTT. It codes for CASSSARLAGALDTQYF.

CDR3 region: CASSPGTDANVLTF. The CDR3, as DNA: TGTGCCAGCTCACCGGGGACAGACGCCAACGTCCTGACTTTC. The rearrangement uses TRBV18 and TRBJ2-6; 7 nucleotides line up with TRBD1. The CDR3 loop spans 14 amino acids. The V and J ends lost 3 bases and 7 bases, in that order; junction bases with no gene match: 3. Germline V gene lookup returns CDR1 KGHSH and CDR2 LQKENI.

This chain joins TRBV2 and TRBJ1-4, with D hard to call. The germline gives CDR1 SNHLY, CDR2 FYNNEI. The CDR3 runs 16 residues. The ends were cut back, 4 bases at V and 0 bases at J, with 12 bases in the middle. Written as DNA, the CDR3 is TGTGCCAGCAGTGCTAGTCTCGCTGCAACTAATGAAAAACTGTTTTTT. As protein: CASSASLAATNEKLFF.

This clone was observed a single time. This sequence joins TRBV6-5 and TRBJ1-2; 7 bases line up with TRBD1. The CDR3 loop spans 14 amino acids. Germline V gene data show CDR1 as MNHEY and CDR2 as SVGAGI. The J segment lost 6 bases and the V segment lost 6 bases, leaving 10 bases of the junction unmatched. CDR3 DNA: TGTGCCAGCAGGGGACCGACAGGGTCGGATGGCTACACCTTC. It specifies CASRGPTGSDGYTF.

The chain has TRBV10-2 and TRBJ1-4; maybe TRBD1 (5 bases). The CDR3 runs to 15 residues. The germline gives CDR1 WSHSY, CDR2 SAAADI. V lost 6 bases to trimming and J lost 5 bases, with 16 bases between them. For the CDR3, the DNA is TGCGCCAGCAGCGACGACAGTCGGGGGAATGAAAAACTGTTTTTT. It yields the protein CASSDDSRGNEKLFF.